Below, one T cell receptor beta chain is given with its context. How the authors handled the data: Estimated nucleated cell counts came from reference gene primer amplification. Clones were sequenced by immunoSEQ multiplex PCR, and TCRdb holds only the in-frame ones, with some missing. D and trimming were read from the DNA, whereas the V and J calls and clone size are those reported in that table. The table shows roughly 20,000 clones, with more than 80% occurring only once. This entry comes from a study of blood T cell repertoires in COVID-19. Study-wide background: The origin of the acute and convalescent COVID-19 samples was the United States, Italy and Spain. Sample material is recorded as cDNA or gDNA derived from T cells, B-cell-depleted T cells, or PBMCs.

CDR1 is SGHNT, CDR2 YYREEE, per germline (reference sequence). V dropped 1 base and J dropped 7 bases, with 5 bases sitting between them. The CDR3 totals 12 residues. Sequenced sample: peripheral blood. The chain has TRBV5-4 and TRBJ1-4; D gene uncertain. The receptor's source is a woman aged 50 to 60 with active COVID-19. The DNA for the CDR3 is TGTGCCAGCAGCTTGCCCCGTGAAAAACTGTTTTTT. It translates to CASSLPREKLFF.